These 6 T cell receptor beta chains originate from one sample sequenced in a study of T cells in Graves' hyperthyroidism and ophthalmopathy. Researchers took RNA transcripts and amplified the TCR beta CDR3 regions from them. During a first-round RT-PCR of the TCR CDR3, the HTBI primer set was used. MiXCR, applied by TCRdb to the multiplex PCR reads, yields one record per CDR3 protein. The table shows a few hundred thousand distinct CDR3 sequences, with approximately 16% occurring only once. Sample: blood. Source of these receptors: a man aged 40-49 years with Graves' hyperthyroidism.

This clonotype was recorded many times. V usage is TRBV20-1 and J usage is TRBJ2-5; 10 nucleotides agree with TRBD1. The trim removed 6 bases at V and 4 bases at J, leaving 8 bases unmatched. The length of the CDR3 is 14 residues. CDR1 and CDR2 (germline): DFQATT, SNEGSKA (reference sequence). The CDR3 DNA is TGCAGTGCATCCTCCGGGACAGGGGTAGAGACCCAGTACTTC. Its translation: CSASSGTGVETQYF.

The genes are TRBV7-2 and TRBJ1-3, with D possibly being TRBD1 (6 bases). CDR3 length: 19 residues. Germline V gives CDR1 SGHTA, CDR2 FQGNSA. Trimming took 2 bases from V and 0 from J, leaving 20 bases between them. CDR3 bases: TGTGCCAGCAGCTTAAGGTCCCCGGTGGGGGGGCTCTCTGGAAACACCATATATTTT. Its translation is CASSLRSPVGGLSGNTIYF.

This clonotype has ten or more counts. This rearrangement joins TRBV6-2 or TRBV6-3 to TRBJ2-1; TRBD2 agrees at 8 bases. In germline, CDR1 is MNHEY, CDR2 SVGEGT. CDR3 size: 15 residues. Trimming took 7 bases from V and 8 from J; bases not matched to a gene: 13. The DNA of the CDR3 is TGTGCCAGCACCGGGACGGGGGGGCAATACCATGAGCAGTTCTTC. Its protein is CASTGTGGQYHEQFF.

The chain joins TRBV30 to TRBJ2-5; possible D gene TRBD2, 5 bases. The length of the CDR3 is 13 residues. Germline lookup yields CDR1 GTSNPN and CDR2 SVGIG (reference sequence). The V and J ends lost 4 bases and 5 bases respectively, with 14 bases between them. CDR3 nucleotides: TGTGCCTGGATTTCAGCCACGGGGGAGACCCAGTACTTC. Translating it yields CAWISATGETQYF. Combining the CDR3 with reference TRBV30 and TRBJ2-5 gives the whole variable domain SQTIHQWPATLVQPVGSPLSLECTVEGTSNPNLYWYRQAAGRGLQLLFYSVGIGQISSEVPQNLSASRPQDRQFILSSKKLLLSDSGFYLCAWISATGETQYFGPGTRLLVL.

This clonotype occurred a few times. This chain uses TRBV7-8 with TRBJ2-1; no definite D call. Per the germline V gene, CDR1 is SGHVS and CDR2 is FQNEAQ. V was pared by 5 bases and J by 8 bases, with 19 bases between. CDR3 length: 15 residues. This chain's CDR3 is CASSNRARRGDEQFF. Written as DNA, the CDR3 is TGTGCCAGCAGCAACCGGGCCCGGAGAGGCGATGAGCAGTTCTTC.

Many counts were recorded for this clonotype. In DNA form, the CDR3 reads TGCAGTGCTACCCGCCGCGAGGCGGCCTCCCAAACAGATACGCAGTATTTT. This codes for CSATRREAASQTDTQYF. V gene TRBV20-1 combines with J gene TRBJ2-3, with D unresolved. The germline CDR1 and CDR2 sequences are DFQATT and SNEGSKA (reference sequence). V lost 4 bases and J 3 bases, leaving 23 bases between the germline ends. This CDR3 comprises 17 residues.